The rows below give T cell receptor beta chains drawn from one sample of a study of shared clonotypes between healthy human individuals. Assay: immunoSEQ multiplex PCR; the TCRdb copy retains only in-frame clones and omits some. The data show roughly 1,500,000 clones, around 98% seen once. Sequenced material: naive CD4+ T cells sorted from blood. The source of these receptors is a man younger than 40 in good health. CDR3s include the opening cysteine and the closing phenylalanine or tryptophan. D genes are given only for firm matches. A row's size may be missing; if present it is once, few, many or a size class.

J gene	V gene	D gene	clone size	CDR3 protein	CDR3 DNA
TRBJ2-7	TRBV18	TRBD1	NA	CASSPTRQGSSYEQYF	TGTGCCAGCTCACCTACCCGACAGGGTAGCTCCTACGAGCAGTACTTC
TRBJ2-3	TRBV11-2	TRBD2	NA	CASSFERESTDTQYF	TGTGCCAGCAGCTTTGAGCGGGAGAGTACAGATACGCAGTATTTT
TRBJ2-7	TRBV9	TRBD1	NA	CASSEGQGSSYEQYF	TGTGCCAGCAGCGAGGGACAGGGAAGCTCCTACGAGCAGTACTTC
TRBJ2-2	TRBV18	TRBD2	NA	CASSPKRGNTGELFF	TGTGCCAGCTCACCAAAGCGGGGGAACACCGGGGAGCTGTTTTTT
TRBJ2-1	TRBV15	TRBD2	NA	CATSRGGWTSREDNEQFF	TGTGCCACCAGCAGGGGGGGATGGACTAGTCGGGAGGACAATGAGCAGTTCTTC
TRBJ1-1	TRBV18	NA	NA	CASSPLESPLMNTEAFF	TGTGCCAGCTCACCCCTGGAATCACCCCTCATGAACACTGAAGCTTTCTTT
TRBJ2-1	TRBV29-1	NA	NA	CSVVSVSSYNEQFF	TGCAGCGTTGTTAGCGTAAGCTCCTACAATGAGCAGTTCTTC
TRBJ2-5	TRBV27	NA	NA	CASSFGKTQYF	TGTGCCAGCAGTTTCGGGAAGACCCAGTACTTC
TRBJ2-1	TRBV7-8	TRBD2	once	CASSYRDYVNNEQFF	TGTGCCAGCAGCTACCGGGACTATGTAAACAATGAGCAGTTCTTC
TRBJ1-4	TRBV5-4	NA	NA	CASSMKKNEKLFF	TGTGCCAGCAGCATGAAGAAGAATGAAAAACTGTTTTTT
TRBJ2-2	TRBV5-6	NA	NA	CASSLLGYGGELFF	TGTGCCAGCAGCTTGTTGGGGTACGGCGGGGAGCTGTTTTTT
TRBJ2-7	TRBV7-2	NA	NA	CASSLGPSGPYEQYF	TGTGCCAGCAGCTTAGGTCCCAGCGGTCCCTACGAGCAGTACTTC
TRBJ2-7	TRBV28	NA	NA	CASCDALHEQYF	TGTGCCAGCTGCGACGCCCTCCACGAGCAGTACTTC
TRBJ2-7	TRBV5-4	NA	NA	CASSPGHMSSYEQYF	TGTGCCAGCAGCCCCGGACACATGAGCTCCTACGAGCAGTACTTC
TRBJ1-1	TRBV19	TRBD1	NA	CASSIGAGGLGEAFF	TGTGCCAGTAGTATCGGGGCAGGGGGCCTGGGGGAAGCTTTCTTT
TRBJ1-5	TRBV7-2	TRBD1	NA	CASSLGQGPLYNQPQHF	TGTGCCAGCAGCTTGGGACAGGGCCCCCTTTACAATCAGCCCCAGCATTTT
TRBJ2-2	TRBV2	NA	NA	CASNSGNTGELFF	TGTGCCAGCAATTCAGGGAACACCGGGGAGCTGTTTTTT
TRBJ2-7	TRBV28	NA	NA	CASTPGASYEQYF	TGTGCCAGCACCCCGGGAGCCTCCTACGAGCAGTACTTC
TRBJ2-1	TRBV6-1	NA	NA	CASSGPRLPQFF	TGTGCCAGCAGTGGTCCCCGACTCCCCCAGTTCTTC
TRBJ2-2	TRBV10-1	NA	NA	CASRARTAGDTGELFF	TGCGCCAGCAGAGCCCGGACAGCCGGGGACACCGGGGAGCTGTTTTTT
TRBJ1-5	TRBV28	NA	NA	CASSSSLSWGQGGNQPQHF	TGTGCCAGCAGTTCTAGTCTCAGCTGGGGCCAGGGTGGCAATCAGCCCCAGCATTTT
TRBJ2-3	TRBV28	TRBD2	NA	CASSLVGLADTDTQYF	TGTGCCAGCAGTTTAGTGGGACTAGCGGACACAGATACGCAGTATTTT
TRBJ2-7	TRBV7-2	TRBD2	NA	CASSLVRGGEQYF	TGTGCCAGCAGCTTAGTTCGGGGGGGCGAGCAGTACTTC
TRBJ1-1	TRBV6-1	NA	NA	CASRWGAGTEAFF	TGTGCCAGCAGGTGGGGGGCGGGCACTGAAGCTTTCTTT
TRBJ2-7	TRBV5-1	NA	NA	CASSTGTGLEQYF	TGCGCCAGCAGCACCGGGACGGGACTCGAGCAGTACTTC
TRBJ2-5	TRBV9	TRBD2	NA	CASSVDPSGSTQETQYF	TGTGCCAGCAGCGTAGACCCTAGCGGGAGTACGCAGGAGACCCAGTACTTC
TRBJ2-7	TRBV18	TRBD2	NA	CASSPPGGGTYEQYF	TGTGCCAGCTCACCCCCTGGGGGGGGAACCTACGAGCAGTACTTC
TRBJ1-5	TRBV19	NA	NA	CASSIVRGIGNQPQHF	TGTGCCAGTAGTATAGTCAGGGGAATCGGCAATCAGCCCCAGCATTTT
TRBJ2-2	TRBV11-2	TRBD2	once	CASTHVFGSGRSGELFF	TGTGCCAGCACCCACGTTTTTGGTAGCGGGAGGTCAGGGGAGCTGTTTTTT
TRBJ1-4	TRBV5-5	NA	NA	CASIDSPGRRGKLFF	TGTGCCAGCATCGACTCCCCCGGGCGGCGGGGAAAACTGTTTTTT
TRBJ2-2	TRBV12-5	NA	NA	CASGLGQPPHKRGTGELFF	TGTGCTAGTGGTTTGGGTCAACCTCCCCACAAGAGGGGCACCGGGGAGCTGTTTTTT
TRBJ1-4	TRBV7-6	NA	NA	CASSLVAGWTTNEKLFF	TGTGCCAGCAGCTTAGTGGCCGGGTGGACCACGAATGAAAAACTGTTTTTT
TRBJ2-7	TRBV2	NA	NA	CASTDKLYEQYF	TGTGCCAGCACGGACAAACTCTACGAGCAGTACTTC
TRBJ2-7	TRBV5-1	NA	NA	CASSSSYAEQYF	TGCGCCAGCAGCTCCTCTTACGCCGAGCAGTACTTC
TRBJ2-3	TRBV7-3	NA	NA	CASSSGGTDTQYF	TGTGCCAGCAGCTCCGGAGGCACAGATACGCAGTATTTT
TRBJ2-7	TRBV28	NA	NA	CASSSSRVGAPYEQYF	TGTGCCAGCAGTTCATCCCGGGTGGGGGCTCCCTACGAGCAGTACTTC
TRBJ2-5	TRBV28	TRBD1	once	CASSSVNRGLETQYF	TGTGCCAGCAGTTCCGTTAACAGGGGTTTGGAGACCCAGTACTTC
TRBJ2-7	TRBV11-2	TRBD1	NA	CASSLGLGTGYEQYF	TGTGCCAGCAGCTTAGGACTAGGGACAGGTTACGAGCAGTACTTC
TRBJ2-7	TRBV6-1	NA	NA	CASSDVGVLSYEQYF	TGTGCCAGCAGTGATGTGGGAGTTCTCTCCTACGAGCAGTACTTC
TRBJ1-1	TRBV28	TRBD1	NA	CASSSVYRGWTEAFF	TGTGCCAGCAGTTCGGTATACAGGGGTTGGACTGAAGCTTTCTTT
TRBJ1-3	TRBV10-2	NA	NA	CASSENGASGGNTIYF	TGCGCCAGCAGTGAGAACGGGGCATCGGGTGGAAACACCATATATTTT
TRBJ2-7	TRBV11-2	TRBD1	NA	CASSLLGQGSYEQYF	TGTGCCAGCAGCTTATTGGGACAGGGCTCCTACGAGCAGTACTTC
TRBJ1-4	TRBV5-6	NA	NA	CASSLARSVATNEKLFF	TGTGCCAGCAGCTTGGCCAGGAGCGTTGCAACTAATGAAAAACTGTTTTTT
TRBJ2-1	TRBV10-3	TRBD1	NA	CAILPEQGHEQFF	TGTGCCATCCTACCAGAACAGGGGCATGAGCAGTTCTTC
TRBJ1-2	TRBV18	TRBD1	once	CASSPGQGPWGYGYTF	TGTGCCAGCTCACCAGGACAGGGGCCGTGGGGTTATGGCTACACCTTC
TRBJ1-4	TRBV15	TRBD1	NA	CATSKETGGTGEKLFF	TGTGCCACCAGCAAAGAAACAGGGGGCACGGGCGAAAAACTGTTTTTT
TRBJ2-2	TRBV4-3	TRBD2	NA	CASSQEPSSGSANTGELFF	TGCGCCAGCAGCCAAGAACCTTCTAGCGGGAGCGCGAACACCGGGGAGCTGTTTTTT